Here is one T cell receptor (beta chain) with its context. What it binds is unknown. This CDR3 region has 19 residues. V was pared by 4 bases and J by 1 base, with 24 bases between. Germline CDR1 is MNHNS and CDR2 is SASEGT. The sample comes from a study of T-cell memory formation after mild COVID-19. Employing constant-segment primers, 5'RACE generated TCR alpha and TCR beta cDNA libraries bearing sample barcodes and UMIs. From the 5' RACE reads, TCRdb called clonotypes with MiXCR, one entry per CDR3 protein. The sample records around 200,000 distinct CDR3 sequences, over 20% being singletons. Regarding the study as a whole: A subset of responding clones appeared in pre-infection memory, suggesting cross-reactive memory joined. Day 15 to 85 contractors were CD4/CD8 balanced; later expanders leaned CD4+. The study found contracting CD4+ clones mainly in CM and EM and contracting CD8+ clones in EMRA.

What was sequenced was PBMCs or a T cell subset sorted from them (not recorded which). This sequence originates from an adult woman who had mild COVID-19 (a few samples of this study predate the infection). Cell type and time point are not known. This sequence joins TRBV6-1 and TRBJ2-3; D call uncertain. Here the CDR3 reads CASSAFLPPTEDRTDTQYF. DNA for the CDR3: TGTGCCAGCAGTGCCTTCCTCCCCCCCACAGAGGACCGCACAGATACGCAGTATTTT.